The entry below gives a single TCR beta chain sequence along with its context. These data originate in a study of blood T cell repertoires in COVID-19. Germline V gene lookup returns CDR1 KGHSH and CDR2 LQKENI. The CDR3 has 15 amino acids. Between the trimmed V and J ends, which lost 1 base and 4 bases, there was a span of 12 bases. Only in-frame clones appear in the TCRdb table, and some are missing; sequencing was by immunoSEQ multiplex PCR. The table lists under 300,000 clones, roughly 90% of them singletons, with 3% in the top ten. The V and J genes are TRBV18 and TRBJ2-3; a weak D match, TRBD2 (5 bases). What was sequenced was peripheral blood. The TCR originated in a woman aged 25 to 39 with active or convalescent COVID-19. The CDR3: CASSPQGRGADTQYF. The CDR3 region has the DNA TGTGCCAGCTCACCACAAGGCCGGGGTGCAGATACGCAGTATTTT.